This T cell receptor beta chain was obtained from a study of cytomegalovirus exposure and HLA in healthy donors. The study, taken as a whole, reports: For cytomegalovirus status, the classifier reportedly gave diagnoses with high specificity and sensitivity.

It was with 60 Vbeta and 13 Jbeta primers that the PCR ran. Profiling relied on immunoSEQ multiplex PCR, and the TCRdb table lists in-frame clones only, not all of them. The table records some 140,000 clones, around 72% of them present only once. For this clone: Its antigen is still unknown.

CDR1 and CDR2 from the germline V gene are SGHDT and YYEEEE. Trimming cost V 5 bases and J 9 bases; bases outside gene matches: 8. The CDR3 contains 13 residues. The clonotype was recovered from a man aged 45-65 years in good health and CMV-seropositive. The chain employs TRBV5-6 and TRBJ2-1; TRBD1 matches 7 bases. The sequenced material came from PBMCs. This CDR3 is CASRILGGGEQFF. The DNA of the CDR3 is TGTGCCAGCAGGATACTAGGGGGCGGTGAGCAGTTCTTC.